Following are 23 T cell receptor beta chains from one sample sequenced in a study of blood T cell repertoires in COVID-19. Here immunoSEQ multiplex PCR was the method, and the copy in TCRdb shows in-frame clones only, minus some. The top ten hold about 2.7% of the sample, which has about 100,000 clones, about 88% seen once. The sample taken for sequencing was peripheral blood. The receptors derive from a woman of 80 years or more with acute or convalescent COVID-19.

This sequence joins TRBV19 and TRBJ2-2; 8 bases match TRBD2. The CDR3 extends over 14 amino acids. Germline V gene data show CDR1 as LNHDA and CDR2 as SQIVND (reference sequence). Trimming took 5 bases from V and 4 from J; bases not matched to a gene: 3. CDR3 loop: CASSFSGGTGELFF. The CDR3 nucleotides read TGTGCCAGTAGTTTCAGCGGGGGCACCGGGGAGCTGTTTTTT.

The V and J genes are TRBV5-4 and TRBJ2-3; no reliable D call. V was pared by 4 bases and J by 2 bases, with 23 bases between. Germline V gene data show CDR1 as SGHNT and CDR2 as YYREEE (reference sequence). This CDR3 has 18 amino acids. The CDR3 region has the DNA TGTGCCAGCAGCCTCCCGGTTGGTTCGCGGAAAAACACAGATACGCAGTATTTT. Its translation: CASSLPVGSRKNTDTQYF. Complete variable domain (other parts from reference TRBV5-4 and TRBJ2-3): ETGVTQSPTHLIKTRGQQVTLRCSSQSGHNTVSWYQQALGQGPQFIFQYYREEENGRGNFPPRFSGLQFPNYSSELNVNALELDDSALYLCASSLPVGSRKNTDTQYFGPGTRLTVL.

This clone was detected a few times. The chain joins TRBV9 to TRBJ2-1, with a possible D match to TRBD1 (6 bases). The V end was cut by 0 bases, the J end by 6 bases, with 10 bases between. The V gene's germline CDR1 is SGDLS and CDR2 YYNGEE. The CDR3 is made up of 14 amino acids. The CDR3 here is CASSVGQVANEQFF. CDR3 bases: TGTGCCAGCAGCGTAGGACAGGTCGCCAATGAGCAGTTCTTC.

This chain joins TRBV30 and TRBJ2-7; 7 bases align to TRBD1. The germline gives CDR1 GTSNPN, CDR2 SVGIG (reference sequence). There are 13 residues in the CDR3. J lost 3 bases, V lost 4 bases, and 6 bases had no gene match. CDR3 nucleotides: TGTGCCTGGACCCGGGACAGCGGCTACGAGCAGTACTTC. Translating gives CAWTRDSGYEQYF.

The CDR3 loop reads CASSARGQGNQPQHF. CDR3 coding DNA: TGTGCCAGCAGTGCACGGGGACAGGGCAATCAGCCCCAGCATTTT. This chain links TRBV25-1 with TRBJ1-5, with 8 positions matching TRBD1. J was trimmed by 2 bases and V by 4 bases; bases with no gene match: 4. The germline V gene encodes CDR1 MGHDK and CDR2 SYGVNS. CDR3 length: 15 amino acids.

J is TRBJ2-5 and V is TRBV29-1; D unclear. This CDR3 is built from 11 residues. CDR1 and CDR2 from the germline V gene are SQVTM and ANQGSEA. V lost 3 bases, J lost 7 bases, and 9 bases lay in between. The CDR3 loop reads CSVDVVATQYF. The CDR3, as DNA: TGCAGCGTTGACGTGGTGGCGACCCAGTACTTC.

V usage is TRBV7-2 and J usage is TRBJ1-5; 7 bases map to TRBD1. With 2 bases clipped from V and 4 bases from J, the junction kept 5 bases outside the gene matches. Germline CDR1 is SGHTA and CDR2 is FQGNSA. The CDR3 is 15 amino acids. The CDR3 sequence: CASSLSGQANQPQHF. CDR3 nucleotides: TGTGCCAGCAGCTTATCTGGACAGGCGAATCAGCCCCAGCATTTT.

V usage is TRBV7-9 and J usage is TRBJ2-3; possible D gene TRBD2, 5 bases. Trimming took 5 bases from V and 1 from J, leaving 19 bases between them. This CDR3 has 17 residues. CDR1 is SEHNR, CDR2 FQNEAQ, per germline (reference sequence). The CDR3 reads CASSPLWRRRGTDTQYF. The CDR3 DNA reads TGTGCCAGCAGCCCGCTCTGGAGGCGGCGTGGCACAGATACGCAGTATTTT. Filled out from reference TRBV7-9 and TRBJ2-3, the complete variable domain reads DTGVSQNPRHKITKRGQNVTFRCDPISEHNRLYWYRQTLGQGPEFLTYFQNEAQLEKSRLLSDRFSAERPKGSFSTLEIQRTEQGDSAMYLCASSPLWRRRGTDTQYFGPGTRLTVL.

This clone was found a few times. This chain joins TRBV7-9 and TRBJ2-2, with 13 bases fitting TRBD2. The CDR3 loop spans 17 amino acids. V shed 3 bases and J 1 base; nucleotides not matched to a gene: 2. Germline V gene data show CDR1 as SEHNR and CDR2 as FQNEAQ (reference sequence). CDR3 sequence reads: CASSFGTSGMNTGELFF. In DNA form, the CDR3 reads TGTGCCAGCAGCTTCGGGACTAGCGGGATGAACACCGGGGAGCTGTTTTTT. Using reference TRBV7-9 and TRBJ2-2 for the parts outside the CDR3, the full variable domain is DTGVSQNPRHKITKRGQNVTFRCDPISEHNRLYWYRQTLGQGPEFLTYFQNEAQLEKSRLLSDRFSAERPKGSFSTLEIQRTEQGDSAMYLCASSFGTSGMNTGELFFGEGSRLTVL.

The chain joins TRBV29-1 to TRBJ1-2, with no clear D. The CDR3 is 13 residues long. Germline lookup yields CDR1 SQVTM and CDR2 ANQGSEA. The V end was cut by 0 bases, the J end by 0 bases, with 5 bases between. In DNA, the CDR3 is TGCAGCGTTGAAGAGGCCCCTAACTATGGCTACACCTTC. Translated: CSVEEAPNYGYTF.

J is TRBJ1-2 and V is TRBV24-1, with TRBD1 matching over 8 bases. Trimming removed 4 bases from V and 7 bases from J; junction bases left unmatched: 7. Germline CDR1 and CDR2: KGHDR and SFDVKD. The CDR3 contains 14 residues. The CDR3 DNA reads TGTGCCACCAGTGAAAACAGGGGGGGAATTGGCTACACCTTC. Translation gives CATSENRGGIGYTF.

This clone was observed once. The J gene is TRBJ2-1, the V gene TRBV29-1, with TRBD1 as a possible D gene (6 bases). The germline V gene encodes CDR1 SQVTM and CDR2 ANQGSEA. The CDR3 has 14 amino acids. Trimming removed 0 bases from V and 7 bases from J, with 13 bases in between. This chain's CDR3 is CSVEDQGRPNEQFF. The CDR3 DNA sequence: TGCAGCGTTGAAGATCAGGGGAGACCGAATGAGCAGTTCTTC.

The CDR3 nucleotides are TGCGCCAGCAGCCAAGATAGCTGGGTAACTGAAGCTTTCTTT. It translates to CASSQDSWVTEAFF. The genes are TRBV4-3 and TRBJ1-1, with D unresolved. The CDR3 has 14 residues. V shed 0 bases and J shed 5 bases, with 10 bases lying between them. The germline V gene encodes CDR1 LGHNA and CDR2 YSLEER.

The V gene is TRBV6-5, the J gene TRBJ2-5; no clear D gene. The germline V gene has CDR1 MNHEY and CDR2 SVGAGI. V was trimmed by 6 bases and J by 5 bases, leaving 7 bases between them. CDR3 size: 11 residues. The CDR3 loop is CASSEEETQYF. In nucleotides, the CDR3 is TGTGCCAGCAGCGAGGAGGAGACCCAGTACTTC.

The V call is TRBV6-5, the J call TRBJ1-1; D is unclear. The CDR3 sequence is 13 residues long. The V gene's germline CDR1 is MNHEY and CDR2 SVGAGI. The V and J ends lost 2 bases and 1 base respectively, with 5 bases between them. CDR3 DNA sequence: TGTGCCAGCAGTTACCCCGGGAACACTGAAGCTTTCTTT. Encoded protein: CASSYPGNTEAFF.

The rearrangement uses TRBV7-8 and TRBJ2-1; 11 nucleotides line up with TRBD2. The trim removed 2 bases at V and 5 bases at J, leaving 8 bases unmatched. The CDR3 runs to 17 residues. CDR1 and CDR2 from the germline V gene are SGHVS and FQNEAQ. The CDR3 DNA is TGTGCCAGCAGCTTACGCTCGGGGACTAGCGGACACAATGAGCAGTTCTTC. This sequence encodes CASSLRSGTSGHNEQFF.

V and J are TRBV25-1 and TRBJ2-7, with 10 bases lining up with TRBD1. CDR1 is MGHDK, CDR2 SYGVNS, per germline. Germline trimming cut 5 bases from V and 2 bases from J; bases unmatched to any gene: 6. The CDR3 has 15 amino acids. The CDR3 reads CASSLFGTGAYEQYF. The DNA of the CDR3 is TGTGCCAGCAGTTTGTTCGGGACAGGGGCCTACGAGCAGTACTTC.

The V call is TRBV6-5, the J call TRBJ2-2, with 8 bases matching TRBD1. Trimming at V came to 9 bases and at J to 3 bases, leaving 6 bases not matched to a gene. This CDR3 spans 14 amino acids. CDR1 is MNHEY and CDR2 is SVGAGI in the germline V gene. The CDR3 loop reads CASRGQAHTGELFF. CDR3 DNA sequence: TGTGCCAGTAGGGGACAGGCGCACACCGGGGAGCTGTTTTTT.

This chain joins TRBV6-5 and TRBJ1-6; TRBD1 matches at 7 bases. Germline V lookup: CDR1 MNHEY, CDR2 SVGAGI. The length of the CDR3 is 12 residues. The CDR3 DNA reads as TGTACCCGAGGGACAGATAATTCACCCCTCCACTTT. This gives the protein CTRGTDNSPLHF.

V is TRBV7-2 and J is TRBJ2-3, with D unclear. This CDR3 has 12 residues. CDR1 SGHTA and CDR2 FQGNSA come from the germline V gene. The V gene lost 5 bases and the J gene lost 0 bases, with 3 bases spanning the gap. The CDR3 loop reads CASSLSTDTQYF. As DNA, the CDR3 is TGTGCCAGCAGCCTTAGCACAGATACGCAGTATTTT.

In this sample, this clone turned up a few times. The chain joins TRBV12-3 or TRBV12-4 to TRBJ1-5; D gene ambiguous. V dropped 6 bases and J dropped 7 bases, with 10 bases sitting between them. This CDR3 comprises 12 residues. The CDR3 region is CASRSTGQPQHF. CDR3 DNA: TGTGCCAGCAGGTCGACTGGCCAGCCCCAGCATTTT.

This clone was observed once. This rearrangement joins TRBV2 to TRBJ2-7; 7 nucleotides line up with TRBD1. J was trimmed by 1 base and V by 8 bases; bases with no gene match: 2. Germline CDR1 SNHLY, CDR2 FYNNEI. CDR3 length: 12 amino acids. The CDR3 sequence: CASRDSSYEQYF. CDR3 nucleotides: TGTGCCAGCCGGGACAGTTCCTACGAGCAGTACTTC. The full variable domain, rest sourced from reference TRBV2 and TRBJ2-7, is EPEVTQTPSHQVTQMGQEVILRCVPISNHLYFYWYRQILGQKVEFLVSFYNNEISEKSEIFDDQFSVERPDGSNFTLKIRSTKLEDSAMYFCASRDSSYEQYFGPGTRLTVT.

This chain links TRBV5-4 with TRBJ2-7; D is unclear. The CDR3 is 14 amino acids. CDR1 is SGHNT and CDR2 is YYREEE in the germline V gene (reference sequence). V lost 4 bases and J lost 5, with 16 bases in between. CDR3 nucleotides: TGTGCCAGCAGCCCCCGTGCAGGAAAGGACGAGCAGTACTTC. Its translation is CASSPRAGKDEQYF.